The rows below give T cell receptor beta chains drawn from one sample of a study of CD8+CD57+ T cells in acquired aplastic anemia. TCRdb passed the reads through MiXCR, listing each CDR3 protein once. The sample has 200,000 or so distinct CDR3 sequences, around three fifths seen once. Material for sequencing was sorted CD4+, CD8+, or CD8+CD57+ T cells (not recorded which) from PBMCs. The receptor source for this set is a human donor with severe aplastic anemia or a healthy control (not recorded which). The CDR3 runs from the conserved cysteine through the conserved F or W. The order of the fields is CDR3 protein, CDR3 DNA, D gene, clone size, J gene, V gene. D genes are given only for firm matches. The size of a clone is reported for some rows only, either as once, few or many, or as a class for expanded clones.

CDR3: CATSHDRGDEQFF
DNA: TGTGCCACCAGTCACGACAGGGGAGATGAGCAGTTCTTC
D: TRBD1
size: many
J: TRBJ2-1
V: TRBV24-1

CDR3: CASSLDAPTGFNQYF
DNA: TGTGCCAGCAGCTTAGATGCCCCGACAGGTTTTAATCAGTACTTC
D: NA
size: NA
J: TRBJ2-7
V: TRBV11-2

CDR3: CAISVAGSTSYEQYF
DNA: TGTGCCATCAGTGTGGCGGGGTCCACCTCCTACGAGCAGTACTTC
D: NA
size: few
J: TRBJ2-7
V: TRBV10-3

CDR3: CASSPGGNGNQPQHF
DNA: TGTGCCAGCAGTCCCGGGGGAAATGGGAATCAGCCCCAGCATTTT
D: NA
size: NA
J: TRBJ1-5
V: TRBV12-3/TRBV12-4

CDR3: CASRKDTASTDTQYF
DNA: TGTGCCTCCCGAAAGGACACCGCTAGCACAGATACGCAGTATTTT
D: NA
size: NA
J: TRBJ2-3
V: TRBV6-4

CDR3: CASSLDSSANEKLFF
DNA: TGTGCCAGCAGCTTAGACAGTTCCGCTAATGAAAAACTGTTTTTT
D: NA
size: NA
J: TRBJ1-4
V: TRBV7-9

CDR3: CASSFGTGAHEQYF
DNA: TGTGCCAGCAGCTTCGGGACAGGGGCCCACGAGCAGTACTTC
D: TRBD1
size: NA
J: TRBJ2-7
V: TRBV7-3

CDR3: CATSSLGRGRSEQYF
DNA: TGTGCCACCAGCAGCTTAGGGCGGGGGCGCAGCGAGCAGTACTTC
D: NA
size: NA
J: TRBJ2-7
V: TRBV15

CDR3: CSVMITLNTGELFF
DNA: TGCAGCGTCATGATTACGCTAAACACCGGGGAGCTGTTTTTT
D: NA
size: NA
J: TRBJ2-2
V: TRBV29-1

CDR3: CASSLSRAGNTIYF
DNA: TGCGCCAGCAGCTTGTCGAGGGCTGGAAACACCATATATTTT
D: NA
size: many
J: TRBJ1-3
V: TRBV5-1

CDR3: CASSLDGGGAIYSYNEQFF
DNA: TGTGCCAGCAGCTTGGATGGCGGGGGGGCGATCTACTCCTACAATGAGCAGTTCTTC
D: TRBD2
size: many
J: TRBJ2-1
V: TRBV5-6

CDR3: CASSTSRRRNTEAFF
DNA: TGTGCCAGCAGTACCAGCCGACGGCGAAACACTGAAGCTTTCTTT
D: NA
size: NA
J: TRBJ1-1
V: TRBV2

CDR3: CASSTDSSDQPQHF
DNA: TGTGCCAGCAGTACGGACAGCTCAGATCAGCCCCAGCATTTT
D: NA
size: few
J: TRBJ1-5
V: TRBV6-2/TRBV6-3

CDR3: CSARLGANYGYTF
DNA: TGCAGTGCTCGTTTAGGGGCTAACTATGGCTACACCTTC
D: NA
size: few
J: TRBJ1-2
V: TRBV20-1

CDR3: CASSTGGTTSSPLHF
DNA: TGTGCCAGCTCCACAGGGGGGACCACGAGTTCACCCCTCCACTTT
D: TRBD1
size: few
J: TRBJ1-6
V: TRBV7-9

CDR3: CSAEKTGEQYF
DNA: TGCAGTGCCGAGAAAACGGGCGAGCAGTACTTC
D: NA
size: NA
J: TRBJ2-7
V: TRBV20-1

CDR3: CASSASMGADTQYF
DNA: TGTGCCAGCAGTGCCTCAATGGGGGCCGATACGCAGTATTTT
D: NA
size: many
J: TRBJ2-3
V: TRBV6-4

CDR3: CATRAGSSYEQYF
DNA: TGTGCCACCCGAGCGGGTTCCTCCTACGAGCAGTACTTC
D: NA
size: NA
J: TRBJ2-7
V: TRBV6-6

CDR3: CASSLAGDSSYEQYF
DNA: TGTGCCAGCAGCTTGGCCGGTGACAGCTCCTACGAGCAGTACTTC
D: NA
size: few
J: TRBJ2-7
V: TRBV9

CDR3: CSARDPGLAGGGTQYF
DNA: TGCAGTGCTAGAGATCCTGGACTAGCGGGAGGAGGGACCCAGTACTTC
D: TRBD2
size: NA
J: TRBJ2-5
V: TRBV20-1

CDR3: CASSLKGGTQYF
DNA: TGTGCCAGCAGTCTCAAAGGAGGGACCCAGTACTTC
D: NA
size: NA
J: TRBJ2-5
V: TRBV14

CDR3: CATRILETQYF
DNA: TGTGCCACACGGATTCTGGAGACCCAGTACTTC
D: NA
size: few
J: TRBJ2-5
V: TRBV7-3

CDR3: CATSVRTAEVCEQYF
DNA: TGTGCCACCAGTGTCCGGACCGCGGAGGTTTGCGAGCAGTACTTC
D: NA
size: NA
J: TRBJ2-7
V: TRBV24-1

CDR3: CSARDLREVGGETQYF
DNA: TGCAGTGCTAGAGATCTGCGGGAGGTTGGGGGGGAGACCCAGTACTTC
D: TRBD2
size: NA
J: TRBJ2-5
V: TRBV20-1

CDR3: CASSMGQGGSYEQYF
DNA: TGTGCCAGTAGTATGGGCCAGGGGGGATCCTACGAGCAGTACTTC
D: NA
size: NA
J: TRBJ2-7
V: TRBV19

CDR3: CASSEDRTSF
DNA: TGTGCCAGCAGTGAAGACCGGACTAGCTTC
D: TRBD2
size: NA
J: TRBJ2-5
V: TRBV2

CDR3: CASSDGGRYEQYF
DNA: TGTGCCAGCAGTGACGGCGGGAGGTACGAGCAGTACTTC
D: TRBD2
size: NA
J: TRBJ2-7
V: TRBV9

CDR3: CASSYGLGSYGYTF
DNA: TGTGCCAGCAGTTACGGGCTCGGTAGCTATGGCTACACCTTC
D: NA
size: NA
J: TRBJ1-2
V: TRBV6-5

CDR3: CASSWEAGDNEQLF
DNA: TGTGCCAGCAGCTGGGAGGCAGGAGACAATGAGCAGCTCTTC
D: NA
size: NA
J: TRBJ2-1
V: TRBV7-9

CDR3: CASSLVQGALNYGYTF
DNA: TGTGCCAGCAGTTTAGTACAGGGGGCTCTTAACTATGGCTACACCTTC
D: TRBD1
size: NA
J: TRBJ1-2
V: TRBV27

CDR3: CASSEYGGRASPLHF
DNA: TGTGCCAGCAGTGAATATGGGGGGAGGGCCTCACCCCTCCACTTT
D: NA
size: NA
J: TRBJ1-6
V: TRBV25-1

CDR3: CASSARGRGNQPQHF
DNA: TGTGCCAGCAGTGCCAGGGGGCGCGGTAATCAGCCCCAGCATTTT
D: TRBD1
size: NA
J: TRBJ1-5
V: TRBV2

CDR3: CASSFGRYTDTQYF
DNA: TGTGCCAGCAGCTTTGGACGGTACACAGATACGCAGTATTTT
D: NA
size: few
J: TRBJ2-3
V: TRBV11-1

CDR3: CNARAEQDFGEQYF
DNA: TGCAATGCTAGAGCCGAACAGGACTTTGGAGAGCAGTACTTC
D: NA
size: NA
J: TRBJ2-7
V: TRBV20-1

CDR3: CASSRFIGGDQPQHF
DNA: TGCGCCAGCAGCCGGTTTATCGGGGGGGATCAGCCCCAGCATTTT
D: NA
size: many
J: TRBJ1-5
V: TRBV4-1

CDR3: CASSVEGSSAGYGYTF
DNA: TGTGCCAGCAGCGTAGAAGGGTCCTCGGCAGGCTATGGCTACACCTTC
D: NA
size: NA
J: TRBJ1-2
V: TRBV9

CDR3: CASNFLLGDEQFF
DNA: TGTGCCAGCAATTTTCTTCTCGGGGATGAGCAGTTCTTC
D: NA
size: NA
J: TRBJ2-1
V: TRBV7-9

CDR3: CSARDGKANYGYTF
DNA: TGCAGTGCTAGGGACGGGAAAGCTAACTATGGCTACACCTTC
D: NA
size: NA
J: TRBJ1-2
V: TRBV20-1

CDR3: CASSLGRLAGLYNEQFF
DNA: TGTGCCAGCAGCTTAGGACGACTAGCGGGCCTCTACAATGAGCAGTTCTTC
D: TRBD2
size: NA
J: TRBJ2-1
V: TRBV7-3

CDR3: CASSVDLQRGNEQFF
DNA: TGTGCCAGCAGCGTAGATCTCCAACGCGGCAATGAGCAGTTCTTC
D: NA
size: NA
J: TRBJ2-1
V: TRBV9

CDR3: CASSPGLAGDIDTQYF
DNA: TGTGCCAGCAGCCCAGGACTAGCGGGAGATATAGATACGCAGTATTTT
D: TRBD2
size: NA
J: TRBJ2-3
V: TRBV7-2

CDR3: CASSSGYDRDTDTQYF
DNA: TGTGCCAGCAGCTCGGGGTACGACAGGGATACAGATACGCAGTATTTT
D: TRBD1
size: NA
J: TRBJ2-3
V: TRBV11-2

CDR3: CASSPQPSGATDTQYF
DNA: TGCGCCAGCAGCCCACAACCTAGCGGGGCCACAGATACGCAGTATTTT
D: TRBD2
size: once
J: TRBJ2-3
V: TRBV5-1

CDR3: CSAREGDVNRGGEGNTIYF
DNA: TGCAGTGCTAGAGAAGGTGACGTCAACAGGGGAGGGGAGGGAAACACCATATATTTT
D: TRBD1
size: NA
J: TRBJ1-3
V: TRBV20-1

CDR3: CASSEFPGQIYEQYF
DNA: TGTGCCAGCAGTGAATTCCCTGGACAGATCTACGAGCAGTACTTC
D: NA
size: NA
J: TRBJ2-7
V: TRBV7-2

CDR3: CASSFPGQTMNTEAFF
DNA: TGTGCCAGCAGTTTCCCGGGACAGACGATGAACACTGAAGCTTTCTTT
D: TRBD1
size: NA
J: TRBJ1-1
V: TRBV12-3/TRBV12-4

CDR3: CATSDIGQGASYEQYF
DNA: TGTGCCACCAGTGATATAGGACAGGGGGCCTCCTACGAGCAGTACTTC
D: TRBD1
size: NA
J: TRBJ2-7
V: TRBV24-1

CDR3: CASFHYTGELFF
DNA: TGTGCCAGCTTCCACTACACCGGGGAGCTGTTTTTT
D: NA
size: NA
J: TRBJ2-2
V: TRBV7-9

CDR3: CASSLLPVNEQFF
DNA: TGTGCCAGCAGCTTACTTCCTGTCAATGAGCAGTTCTTC
D: NA
size: once
J: TRBJ2-1
V: TRBV7-2

CDR3: CASSTEAGTTYEQYF
DNA: TGTGCCAGTAGTACTGAGGCCGGGACCACCTACGAGCAGTACTTC
D: NA
size: NA
J: TRBJ2-7
V: TRBV19

CDR3: CASSIVSSYNEQFF
DNA: TGCGCCAGCAGTATAGTAAGCTCCTACAATGAGCAGTTCTTC
D: NA
size: NA
J: TRBJ2-1
V: TRBV10-2

CDR3: CASSLWTDDEQYF
DNA: TGTGCCAGCAGCTTATGGACTGACGACGAGCAGTACTTC
D: NA
size: many
J: TRBJ2-7
V: TRBV7-6

CDR3: CSASSLLPGPLKNGYQETQYF
DNA: TGCAGTGCTAGCTCTCTCCTTCCGGGTCCCTTAAAAAATGGCTACCAAGAGACCCAGTACTTC
D: NA
size: many
J: TRBJ2-5
V: TRBV20-1

CDR3: CSYEVSSDDEQFF
DNA: TGCAGCTACGAGGTGTCTAGCGACGATGAGCAGTTCTTC
D: NA
size: NA
J: TRBJ2-1
V: TRBV29-1

CDR3: CASSGPFERVTDTQYF
DNA: TGCGCCAGCAGTGGACCGTTCGAGCGGGTGACAGATACGCAGTATTTT
D: NA
size: once
J: TRBJ2-3
V: TRBV10-1